One sample yielded the 22 T cell receptor beta chains listed below, sequenced in a study of human T cells and chemical hapten exposure. Time point reported: pre-sensitization, week 0. As for treatment: therapeutic diphenylcyclopropenone sensitization with weekly scalp DPC. A single record per CDR3 protein comes from TCRdb applying MiXCR to the RACE reads. Of 350,000 to 450,000 distinct CDR3 sequences in the sample, 5.1% were seen once. The sequencing here drew on whole blood, taken in connection with sensitization to the hapten diphenylcyclopropenone (DPC). All receptors come from a woman in her forties or fifties with alopecia areata. Some clones in this sample may be carry-over from other donors' samples.

This clonotype was seen at least ten times. The chain links TRBV20-1 to TRBJ2-7; tentatively, D is TRBD1 (5 bases). The CDR3 runs 12 residues. The V end was cut by 3 bases, the J end by 3 bases, with 9 bases between. CDR1 is DFQATT, CDR2 SNEGSKA, per germline (reference sequence). CDR3 DNA: TGCAGTGCTAGCGAGGACAACTACGAGCAGTACTTC. This sequence encodes CSASEDNYEQYF.

This clonotype occurred a few times. Written as DNA, the CDR3 is TGCGCCAGCAGCTTGGAGGGACTAGCGGGGGGCCGGAGCGAGCAGTACTTC. Its translation is CASSLEGLAGGRSEQYF. The V gene is TRBV5-1, the J gene TRBJ2-7; 15 bases match TRBD2. V lost 0 bases and J lost 6; bases outside the gene matches: 7. CDR3 size: 17 residues. Germline lookup yields CDR1 SGHRS and CDR2 YFSETQ. The variable domain in full, with the rest retrieved from reference TRBV5-1 and TRBJ2-7, is KAGVTQTPRYLIKTRGQQVTLSCSPISGHRSVSWYQQTPGQGLQFLFEYFSETQRNKGNFPGRFSGRQFSNSRSEMNVSTLELGDSALYLCASSLEGLAGGRSEQYFGPGTRLTVT.

This clonotype occurred many times. This chain joins TRBV7-6 and TRBJ2-1, with D maybe TRBD1 (5 bases). CDR1 SGHVS and CDR2 FNYEAQ come from the germline V gene. The CDR3 covers 15 residues. Trimming stripped 0 bases from V and 7 bases from J, with 13 bases between. This CDR3 is CASSLAKDTSNEQFF. In DNA form, the CDR3 reads TGTGCCAGCAGCTTAGCGAAGGACACTTCAAATGAGCAGTTCTTC.

This clonotype was seen many times. V and J are TRBV12-3 or TRBV12-4 and TRBJ2-7; tentative D call: TRBD2 (5 bases). Trimming removed 3 bases at V and 6 bases at J, with 6 bases between. This CDR3 is built from 11 residues. The chain's CDR3 is CASSLEVEQYF. For the CDR3, the DNA is TGTGCCAGCAGTTTGGAGGTCGAGCAGTACTTC.

This clonotype was seen ten or more times. The genes are TRBV3-1 and TRBJ1-3; D perhaps matches TRBD1 (5 bases). The CDR3 is 16 amino acids. CDR1 is LGHDT and CDR2 is YNNKEL in the germline V gene (reference sequence). Trimming removed 1 base from V and 1 base from J, with 11 bases in between. The CDR3 DNA sequence: TGTGCCAGCAGCCAAGGGGGGAGCAGATCTGGAAACACCATATATTTT. Protein sequence: CASSQGGSRSGNTIYF.

This clonotype appeared a few times. The rearrangement joins TRBV2 to TRBJ2-7, with 11 bases lining up with TRBD2. The ends lost 6 bases at V and 3 bases at J; junction bases unmatched: 1. The CDR3 is made up of 13 amino acids. Germline V gene sequence: CDR1 SNHLY, CDR2 FYNNEI. The CDR3 loop reads CASRTSGDYEQYF. CDR3 sequence (DNA): TGTGCCAGCAGGACTAGCGGGGACTACGAGCAGTACTTC.

This clonotype was seen many times. The V gene is TRBV11-2, the J gene TRBJ2-3, with 8 nucleotides matching TRBD1. Germline values: CDR1 SGHAT, CDR2 FQNNGV. The ends lost 2 bases at V and 5 bases at J; junction bases unmatched: 6. This CDR3 contains 15 residues. This chain's CDR3 is CASSLLTGVGDTQYF. CDR3 coding DNA: TGTGCCAGCAGCTTATTGACAGGGGTCGGAGATACGCAGTATTTT.

This clonotype was seen a few times. This chain connects TRBV5-6 to TRBJ2-7, with 10 bases matching TRBD1. From germline, CDR1 is SGHDT and CDR2 YYEEEE. With V trimmed by 2 bases and J by 5 bases, 4 bases remained unmatched. The CDR3 loop spans 14 amino acids. CDR3 nucleotide sequence: TGTGCCAGCAGCTTCGGGACAGGGGTTGACGAGCAGTACTTC. Amino acid sequence: CASSFGTGVDEQYF.

This clonotype appeared a few times. The chain has TRBV6-2 or TRBV6-3 and TRBJ1-1; TRBD1 matches at 7 bases. V was clipped by 3 bases and J by 1 base; unmatched bases: 5. Germline CDR1 and CDR2: MNHEY and SVGEGT. CDR3 size: 15 residues. Here the CDR3 DNA reads TGTGCCAGCAGTTATCCACAGGGGCCGAACACTGAAGCTTTCTTT. Protein sequence: CASSYPQGPNTEAFF.

This clonotype was seen only a few times. The chain links TRBV5-6 to TRBJ2-7; D remains unclear. Germline values: CDR1 SGHDT, CDR2 YYEEEE. Trimming took off 2 bases at V and 2 bases at J, with 11 bases between the two ends. This CDR3 spans 14 amino acids. CDR3: CASSFGRTAYEQYF. The CDR3, as DNA: TGTGCCAGCAGCTTTGGACGCACCGCCTACGAGCAGTACTTC.

This clonotype was seen a handful of times. The chain is built from TRBV24-1 and TRBJ2-3; possibly TRBD1 or TRBD2 for D (5 bases each). Trimming left V 5 bases short and J 7 bases short, with 18 bases between. The CDR3 totals 15 residues. Germline values: CDR1 KGHDR, CDR2 SFDVKD. CDR3 coding DNA: TGTGCCACCAGTGCCCAGGGTGCTAGCACGCATACGCAGTATTTT. It yields the protein CATSAQGASTHTQYF.

This clonotype has a handful of counts. This rearrangement joins TRBV12-3 or TRBV12-4 to TRBJ2-3; D may be TRBD2 (5 bases). This CDR3 has 14 residues. The ends were cut back, 6 bases at V and 2 bases at J, with 12 bases in the middle. CDR3 in DNA: TGTGCCAGCAGCCTCCCGGGGTACACAGATACGCAGTATTTT. Translated: CASSLPGYTDTQYF.

The sample holds many counts of this clonotype. The chain joins TRBV7-2 to TRBJ2-3; 14 bases map to TRBD2. V shed 6 bases, J shed 14 bases, and the junction held 10 bases outside the gene matches. CDR1 and CDR2 (germline): SGHTA, FQGNSA. The length of the CDR3 is 14 residues. CDR3 bases: TGTGCCAGCAGTCCCGGGACTAGCGGGGGCCGGAGGTATTTT. This translates into CASSPGTSGGRRYF.

The rearrangement uses TRBV24-1 and TRBJ1-1; no definite D call. Trimming removed 8 bases from V and 8 bases from J, with 11 bases in between. The CDR3 totals 11 residues. Germline CDR1 KGHDR, CDR2 SFDVKD. The DNA of the CDR3 is TGTGCCACCATGGAGGGTCAGGAAGCTTTCTTT. Translating gives CATMEGQEAFF.

The chain is built from TRBV6-5 and TRBJ2-2; 8 bases are shared with TRBD1. CDR1 and CDR2 from the germline V gene are MNHEY and SVGAGI. The J segment lost 7 bases and the V segment lost 3 bases, leaving 25 bases of the junction unmatched. The CDR3 extends over 21 amino acids. The CDR3 spells CASSYSFRHYGTGGSGGELFF. The CDR3 nucleotides read TGTGCCAGCAGTTATTCGTTCCGGCACTACGGGACAGGCGGCTCAGGCGGGGAGCTGTTTTTT.

The gene calls are TRBV2 and TRBJ1-1, with D hard to call. The germline V gene encodes CDR1 SNHLY and CDR2 FYNNEI. The CDR3 spans 11 residues. V was trimmed by 6 bases and J by 7 bases, leaving 9 bases between them. CDR3 sequence: CASRPMGEAFF. In DNA form, the CDR3 reads TGTGCCAGCAGGCCGATGGGTGAAGCTTTCTTT.

This clonotype is medium-sized in the sample. This chain links TRBV4-3 with TRBJ1-6; 9 bases fit TRBD1. Trimming cost V 3 bases and J 7 bases; bases outside gene matches: 4. The CDR3 totals 15 residues. Germline CDR1 reads LGHNA; CDR2 reads YSLEER. The chain's CDR3 is CASSHPGTGNSPLHF. In DNA, the CDR3 is TGCGCCAGCAGCCATCCCGGGACAGGGAATTCACCCCTCCACTTT.

This sequence joins TRBV5-6 and TRBJ2-7; D is undetermined. Germline loops: CDR1 SGHDT, CDR2 YYEEEE. The V end lost 1 base, the J end lost 2 bases, and 10 bases lay between the germline ends. This CDR3 region has 14 residues. The CDR3 here is CASSLKVTAYEQYF. The CDR3, as DNA: TGTGCCAGCAGCTTGAAAGTTACAGCCTACGAGCAGTACTTC.

This clonotype came up many times. The chain uses TRBV29-1 and TRBJ2-2; D not resolved. Germline V gene sequence: CDR1 SQVTM, CDR2 ANQGSEA. The CDR3 has 13 amino acids. V was shortened by 6 bases and J by 8 bases, with 16 bases between the two germline ends. The CDR3 coding sequence is TGCAGCGTCAGATTGTCCGCAGGAGGGGAGCTGTTTTTT. It is translated as CSVRLSAGGELFF.

In this sample, this clonotype turned up many times. The chain has TRBV3-1 and TRBJ1-1, with D possibly being TRBD1 (6 bases). The CDR3 spans 13 residues. Looked up from germline, CDR1 is LGHDT and CDR2 is YNNKEL (reference sequence). The V end lost 4 bases, the J end lost 5 bases, and 11 bases lay between the germline ends. The CDR3 loop is CASSLTDRTEAFF. The CDR3 DNA is TGTGCCAGCAGCCTCACGGACAGAACTGAAGCTTTCTTT.

This clonotype was recorded at least ten times. As DNA, the CDR3 is TGTGCCAGCAGTCCATTTAGCAATCAGCCCCAGCATTTT. It yields the protein CASSPFSNQPQHF. This chain uses TRBV6-5 with TRBJ1-5; unclear D gene. The CDR3 loop spans 13 amino acids. Trimming cost V 5 bases and J 0 bases, with 5 bases left between them. CDR1 is MNHEY, CDR2 SVGAGI, per germline.

This clonotype has ten or more counts. The rearrangement joins TRBV3-1 to TRBJ2-5, with 7 bases lining up with TRBD2. CDR3 length: 14 residues. Germline V lookup: CDR1 LGHDT, CDR2 YNNKEL (reference sequence). The junction had 3 bases not matched to a gene; V was cut back by 2 bases and J by 3 bases. The CDR3 loop is CASSQTGLKETQYF. DNA for the CDR3: TGTGCCAGCAGCCAAACGGGACTAAAAGAGACCCAGTACTTC.